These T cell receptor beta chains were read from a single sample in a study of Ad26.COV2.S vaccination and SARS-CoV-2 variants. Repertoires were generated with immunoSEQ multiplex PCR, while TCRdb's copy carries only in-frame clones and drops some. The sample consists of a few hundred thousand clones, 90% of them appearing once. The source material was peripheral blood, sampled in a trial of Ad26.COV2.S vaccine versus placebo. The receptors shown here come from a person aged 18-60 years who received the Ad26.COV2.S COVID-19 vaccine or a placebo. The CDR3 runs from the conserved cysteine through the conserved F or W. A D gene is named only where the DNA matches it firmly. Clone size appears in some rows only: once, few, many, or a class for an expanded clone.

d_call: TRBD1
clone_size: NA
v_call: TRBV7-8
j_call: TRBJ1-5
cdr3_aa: CASSSDREFNQPQHF
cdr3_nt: TGTGCCAGCAGCTCGGACAGGGAATTCAATCAGCCCCAGCATTTT

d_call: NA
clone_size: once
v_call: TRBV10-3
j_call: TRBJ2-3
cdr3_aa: CAIRDSHTDTQYF
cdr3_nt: TGTGCCATCAGGGACAGCCACACAGATACGCAGTATTTT

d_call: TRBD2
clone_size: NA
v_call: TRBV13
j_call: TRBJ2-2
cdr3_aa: CASSAVGGRNTGELFF
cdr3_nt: TGTGCCAGCAGCGCGGTGGGCGGGAGGAACACCGGGGAGCTGTTTTTT

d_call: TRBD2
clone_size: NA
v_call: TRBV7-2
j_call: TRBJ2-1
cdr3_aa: CASSFLGLAGGRSYNEQFF
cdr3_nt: TGTGCCAGCAGCTTCCTAGGACTAGCGGGAGGACGGTCCTACAATGAGCAGTTCTTC

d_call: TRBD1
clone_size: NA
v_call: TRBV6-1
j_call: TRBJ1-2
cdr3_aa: CASSDPRDREGGYTF
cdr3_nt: TGTGCCAGCAGTGACCCCAGGGACAGGGAGGGTGGCTACACCTTC

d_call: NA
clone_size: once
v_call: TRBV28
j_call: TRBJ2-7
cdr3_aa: CASSFSDSEQYF
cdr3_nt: TGTGCCAGCAGTTTTTCGGACAGCGAGCAGTACTTC

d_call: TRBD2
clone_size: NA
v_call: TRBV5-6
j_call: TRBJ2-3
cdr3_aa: CASSQGLAGAGGTDTQYF
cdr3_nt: TGTGCCAGCAGCCAGGGACTAGCGGGAGCGGGGGGAACAGATACGCAGTATTTT

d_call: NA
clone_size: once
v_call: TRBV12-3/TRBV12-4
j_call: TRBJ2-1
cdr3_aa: CASSLFSEQFF
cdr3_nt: TGTGCCAGCAGTTTATTCTCTGAGCAGTTCTTC

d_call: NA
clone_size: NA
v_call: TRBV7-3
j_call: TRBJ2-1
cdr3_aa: CASSSRTDEQFF
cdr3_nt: TGTGCCAGCAGCTCACGGACTGATGAGCAGTTCTTC

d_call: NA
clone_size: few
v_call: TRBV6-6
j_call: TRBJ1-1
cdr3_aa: CASSSQQGSGTEAFF
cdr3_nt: TGTGCCAGCAGTTCCCAACAGGGTTCGGGCACTGAAGCTTTCTTT

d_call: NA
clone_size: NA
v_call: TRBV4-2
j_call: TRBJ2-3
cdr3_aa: CASSLDMSADTQYF
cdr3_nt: TGTGCCAGCAGCCTCGATATGAGCGCAGATACGCAGTATTTT

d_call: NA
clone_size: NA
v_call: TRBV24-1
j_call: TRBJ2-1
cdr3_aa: CATSDSDPDSYNEQFF
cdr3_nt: TGTGCCACCAGTGATTCTGACCCCGACTCCTACAATGAGCAGTTCTTC

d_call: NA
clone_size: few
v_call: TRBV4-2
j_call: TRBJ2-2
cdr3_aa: CASSQDWANTGELFF
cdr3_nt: TGTGCCAGCAGCCAAGATTGGGCGAACACCGGGGAGCTGTTTTTT

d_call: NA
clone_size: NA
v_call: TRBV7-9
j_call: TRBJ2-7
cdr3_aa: CASSLFTGGVHEQYF
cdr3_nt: TGTGCCAGCAGCTTATTTACAGGAGGTGTTCACGAGCAGTACTTC

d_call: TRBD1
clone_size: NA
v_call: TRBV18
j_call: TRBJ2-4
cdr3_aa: CASSHTGAVAKNIQYF
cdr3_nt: TGTGCCAGCTCACATACAGGGGCCGTAGCCAAAAACATTCAGTACTTC

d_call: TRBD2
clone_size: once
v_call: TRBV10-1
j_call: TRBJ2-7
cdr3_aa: CASRGLVRYEQYF
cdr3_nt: TGCGCCAGCAGGGGACTAGTCCGCTACGAGCAGTACTTC

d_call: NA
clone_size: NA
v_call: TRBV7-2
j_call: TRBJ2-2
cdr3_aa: CASSLARGPWELFF
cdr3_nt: TGTGCCAGCAGCTTAGCCAGGGGTCCCTGGGAGCTGTTTTTT

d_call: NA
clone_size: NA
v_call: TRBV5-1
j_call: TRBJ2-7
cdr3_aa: CASSLGGGEQYF
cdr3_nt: TGCGCCAGCAGCTTGGGGGGTGGCGAGCAGTACTTC

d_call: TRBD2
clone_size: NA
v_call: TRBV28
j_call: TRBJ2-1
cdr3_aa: CASSFSGGRGRPWYFNEQFF
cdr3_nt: TGTGCCAGCAGTTTCTCGGGTGGGAGGGGCCGCCCCTGGTACTTCAATGAGCAGTTCTTC

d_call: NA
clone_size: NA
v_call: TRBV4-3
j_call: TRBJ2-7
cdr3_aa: CASSPSKSYEQYF
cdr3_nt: TGCGCCAGCAGCCCAAGTAAGAGCTACGAGCAGTACTTC

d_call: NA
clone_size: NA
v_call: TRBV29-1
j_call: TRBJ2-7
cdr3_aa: CSVNLGTLEQYF
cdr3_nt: TGCAGCGTTAACCTAGGCACTCTCGAGCAGTACTTC

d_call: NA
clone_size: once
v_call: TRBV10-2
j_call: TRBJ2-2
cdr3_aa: CASSDGRVWTGELFF
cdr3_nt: TGCGCCAGCAGTGACGGCAGGGTGTGGACCGGGGAGCTGTTTTTT

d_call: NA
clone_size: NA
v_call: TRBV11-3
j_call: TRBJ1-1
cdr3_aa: CASSLAPDSLLNTEAFF
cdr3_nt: TGTGCCAGCAGCTTAGCCCCGGACAGTCTGCTAAACACTGAAGCTTTCTTT

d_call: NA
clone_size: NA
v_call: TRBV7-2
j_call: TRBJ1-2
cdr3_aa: CASSLEWGGHGYTF
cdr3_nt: TGTGCCAGCAGCTTAGAGTGGGGGGGCCATGGCTACACCTTC

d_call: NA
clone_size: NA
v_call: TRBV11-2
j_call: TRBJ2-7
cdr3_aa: CASSLDVVGWLNEQYF
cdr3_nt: TGTGCCAGCAGCTTAGATGTAGTGGGGTGGCTCAACGAGCAGTACTTC

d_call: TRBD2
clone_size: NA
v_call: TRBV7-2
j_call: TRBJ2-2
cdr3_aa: CASSLWGLAGVYTGELFF
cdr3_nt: TGTGCCAGCAGCTTATGGGGGTTAGCGGGAGTTTACACCGGGGAGCTGTTTTTT

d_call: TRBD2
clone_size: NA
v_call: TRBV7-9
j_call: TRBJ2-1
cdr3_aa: CASVAGGSSYNEQFF
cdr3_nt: TGTGCCAGCGTAGCGGGAGGAAGCTCCTACAATGAGCAGTTCTTC

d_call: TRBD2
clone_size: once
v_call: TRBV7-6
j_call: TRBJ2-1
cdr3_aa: CASSLQTSRYNEQFF
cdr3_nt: TGTGCCAGCAGCTTACAGACTAGCAGATACAATGAGCAGTTCTTC

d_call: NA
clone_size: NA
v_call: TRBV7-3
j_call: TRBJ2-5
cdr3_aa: CASSRTRDAGSTQYF
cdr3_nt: TGTGCCAGCAGCCGCACCCGGGACGCCGGATCGACCCAGTACTTC

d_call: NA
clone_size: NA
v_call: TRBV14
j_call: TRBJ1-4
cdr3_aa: CASSQGAGKLFF
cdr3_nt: TGTGCCAGCAGCCAAGGGGCGGGAAAACTGTTTTTT

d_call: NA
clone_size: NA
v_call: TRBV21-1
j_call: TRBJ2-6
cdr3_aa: CASILRDPKETGANVLTF
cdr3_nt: TGTGCCAGCATCCTCCGGGACCCAAAGGAAACTGGGGCCAACGTCCTGACTTTC

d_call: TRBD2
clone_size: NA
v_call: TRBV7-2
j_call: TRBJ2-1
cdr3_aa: CASRPGLASYNEQFF
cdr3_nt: TGTGCCAGCAGACCCGGACTAGCGTCCTACAATGAGCAGTTCTTC

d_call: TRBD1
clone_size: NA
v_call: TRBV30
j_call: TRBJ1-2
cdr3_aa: CAWSLGGSYGYTF
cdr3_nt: TGTGCCTGGAGTCTAGGGGGCTCATACGGCTACACCTTC

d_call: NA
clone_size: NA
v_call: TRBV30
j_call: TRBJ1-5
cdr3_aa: CAWSVLGSNQPQHF
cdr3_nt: TGTGCCTGGAGTGTACTGGGGAGCAATCAGCCCCAGCATTTT

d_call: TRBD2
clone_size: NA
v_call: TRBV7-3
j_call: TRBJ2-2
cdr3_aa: CASSLNGAGVAGELFF
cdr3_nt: TGTGCCAGCAGCTTAAATGGGGCGGGAGTGGCCGGGGAGCTGTTTTTT

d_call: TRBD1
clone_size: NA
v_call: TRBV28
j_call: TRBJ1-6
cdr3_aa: CASSLFTGALNSPLHF
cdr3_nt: TGTGCCAGCAGTTTATTTACAGGGGCCTTGAATTCACCCCTCCACTTT

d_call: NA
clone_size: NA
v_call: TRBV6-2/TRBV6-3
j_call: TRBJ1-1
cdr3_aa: CASSWDVRTEAFF
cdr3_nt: TGTGCCAGCAGCTGGGATGTACGGACTGAAGCTTTCTTT